The 19 T cell receptor beta chains reported below all come from one sample, sequenced in a study of cytomegalovirus exposure and HLA in healthy donors. PCR was performed using 60 Vbeta and 13 Jbeta primers. The method was immunoSEQ multiplex PCR; TCRdb's version includes in-frame clones alone and lacks a portion of them. The table records about 140,000 clones, around 70% of them present only once. Source material: PBMCs. These receptors were taken from a woman in her twenties or thirties in good health and CMV-seronegative.

This clone occurred once. V gene TRBV30 combines with J gene TRBJ2-7; 10 bases match TRBD2. With 8 bases clipped from V and 4 bases from J, the junction kept 8 bases outside the gene matches. Germline CDR1 is GTSNPN and CDR2 is SVGIG (reference sequence). This CDR3 has 13 residues. In DNA form, the CDR3 reads TGTGCCGGTCTGGCTAGCGGGAGTTACGAGCAGTACTTC. Translation gives CAGLASGSYEQYF.

This sequence joins TRBV4-2 and TRBJ2-1; 16 nucleotides align to TRBD2. Looked up from germline, CDR1 is LGHNA and CDR2 is YNFKEQ. The CDR3 runs to 18 residues. V lost 2 bases and J lost 6; bases outside the gene matches: 7. The CDR3 loop is CASSQTGLAGGRSNEQFF. CDR3 bases: TGTGCCAGCAGCCAAACGGGACTAGCGGGGGGGCGGTCCAATGAGCAGTTCTTC.

The CDR3 bases are TGCGCCAGCAGCTTGGATCCTAGCGGGGGGGCGGAGACCCAGTACTTC. Its protein product is CASSLDPSGGAETQYF. The chain combines TRBV5-1 with TRBJ2-5; TRBD2 aligns across 12 bases. CDR3 length equals 16 residues. Per the germline V gene, CDR1 is SGHRS and CDR2 is YFSETQ. V lost 0 bases to trimming and J lost 5 bases; unmatched junction nucleotides: 5.

The V gene is TRBV30, the J gene TRBJ1-3; D might be TRBD1 (6 bases). Trimming removed 8 bases at V and 2 bases at J, with 13 bases between. The germline gives CDR1 GTSNPN, CDR2 SVGIG (reference sequence). The CDR3 is 13 residues long. CDR3 nucleotides: TGTGCCCGGATACAGGGCCCTGGAAACACCATATATTTT. Protein: CARIQGPGNTIYF.

The rearrangement joins TRBV9 to TRBJ2-3; possible D gene TRBD2, 6 bases. Germline-derived CDR1 and CDR2 are SGDLS and YYNGEE. The CDR3 covers 15 residues. Trimming removed 5 bases at V and 2 bases at J, with 15 bases between. The CDR3 region is CASSWTIDTTDTQYF. CDR3 coding DNA: TGTGCCAGCAGTTGGACTATTGACACCACAGATACGCAGTATTTT.

Judged by abundance, this clone is medium-sized. This chain uses TRBV19 with TRBJ2-5; maybe TRBD1 (5 bases). There are 14 residues in the CDR3. Per the germline V gene, CDR1 is LNHDA and CDR2 is SQIVND (reference sequence). V gave up 5 bases and J gave up 0 bases, with 10 bases separating them. The CDR3 reads CASSLQADQETQYF. The CDR3 DNA follows: TGTGCCAGTAGTCTACAGGCGGACCAAGAGACCCAGTACTTC.

This chain links TRBV9 with TRBJ2-1; TRBD2 matches at 7 bases. The CDR3 runs 15 residues. The J segment lost 3 bases and the V segment lost 0 bases, leaving 3 bases of the junction unmatched. CDR1 is SGDLS, CDR2 YYNGEE, per germline. CDR3 region: CASSVGGGSYNEQFF. In nucleotides, the CDR3 is TGTGCCAGCAGCGTAGGCGGCGGGAGCTACAATGAGCAGTTCTTC.

The chain is built from TRBV6-5 and TRBJ1-2, with 7 bases that match TRBD1. Germline V gene data show CDR1 as MNHEY and CDR2 as SVGAGI. Trimming removed 6 bases from V and 4 bases from J; junction bases left unmatched: 8. This CDR3 spans 14 amino acids. The CDR3 spells CASSPSRDSYGYTF. The CDR3 nucleotides read TGTGCCAGCAGCCCTTCTCGGGACAGCTATGGCTACACCTTC.

V usage is TRBV18 and J usage is TRBJ2-2, with TRBD2 matching 14 bases. V was pared by 3 bases and J by 2 bases, with 5 bases of the junction left unmatched. The V gene's germline CDR1 is KGHSH and CDR2 LQKENI. The CDR3 length is 18 residues. CDR3 DNA: TGTGCCAGCTCACCGACTAGCGGGAGGGCCCGAAACACCGGGGAGCTGTTTTTT. Translating it yields CASSPTSGRARNTGELFF.

This clone was detected once. V usage is TRBV2 and J usage is TRBJ2-3; the D is unclear. The CDR3 sequence is 15 residues long. The ends were cut back, 5 bases at V and 0 bases at J, with 12 bases in the middle. Germline V gene data show CDR1 as SNHLY and CDR2 as FYNNEI. The CDR3 spells CASSPSPGSTDTQYF. In DNA, the CDR3 is TGTGCCAGCAGTCCCTCCCCAGGTAGCACAGATACGCAGTATTTT.

The J gene is TRBJ2-7, the V gene TRBV7-3; 7 positions agree with TRBD1. The trim removed 5 bases at V and 0 bases at J, leaving 4 bases unmatched. The length of the CDR3 is 14 residues. Germline CDR1 SGHTA, CDR2 FQGTGA. The CDR3 DNA follows: TGTGCCAGCAGCGAGACAGGGAGCTCCTACGAGCAGTACTTC. Translating gives CASSETGSSYEQYF.

This clone is a singleton in its sample. This chain joins TRBV11-2 and TRBJ2-3; the match to TRBD2 covers 7 bases. This CDR3 has 14 residues. With 5 bases clipped from V and 5 bases from J, the junction kept 7 bases outside the gene matches. Germline values: CDR1 SGHAT, CDR2 FQNNGV. In DNA form, the CDR3 reads TGTGCCAGCAGCCCGGGCGGGGGAGAAGATACGCAGTATTTT. Its translation: CASSPGGGEDTQYF.

In its sample, this clone was seen once. This rearrangement joins TRBV2 to TRBJ1-3; the match to TRBD1 covers 9 bases. The J segment lost 4 bases and the V segment lost 4 bases, leaving 8 bases of the junction unmatched. Per germline, CDR1 SNHLY and CDR2 FYNNEI. This CDR3 is 16 amino acids long. CDR3 sequence (DNA): TGTGCCAGCAGTGTACAGGGGGCTAGGGGCGGAAACACCATATATTTT. Protein product: CASSVQGARGGNTIYF.

Remarks on this clone: Other DNA sequences in this sample translate to the same CDR3. The rearrangement links TRBV6-1 to TRBJ1-6; D gene ambiguous. The CDR3 runs 15 residues. V was pared by 2 bases and J by 9 bases, with 14 bases between. Germline V gene lookup returns CDR1 MNHNS and CDR2 SASEGT. CDR3 bases: TGTGCCAGCAGTGAATATCAGGAGGGCCTTTCACCCCTCCACTTT. It codes for CASSEYQEGLSPLHF.

The V gene is TRBV5-4, the J gene TRBJ1-2, with no clear D. V shed 2 bases and J shed 3 bases, with 17 bases lying between them. Germline CDR1 is SGHNT and CDR2 is YYREEE (reference sequence). The CDR3 runs 16 residues. CDR3 bases: TGTGCCAGCAGCTTAGACGCCTCCGGGGATGACTATGGCTACACCTTC. Protein product: CASSLDASGDDYGYTF. The whole variable domain, remainder taken from reference TRBV5-4 and TRBJ1-2, is ETGVTQSPTHLIKTRGQQVTLRCSSQSGHNTVSWYQQALGQGPQFIFQYYREEENGRGNFPPRFSGLQFPNYSSELNVNALELDDSALYLCASSLDASGDDYGYTFGSGTRLTVV.

The chain links TRBV28 to TRBJ1-3; tentatively, D is TRBD1 (5 bases). The CDR3 length is 14 residues. V lost 7 bases, J lost 0 bases, and 10 bases lay in between. CDR1 is MDHEN, CDR2 SYDVKM, per germline. This chain's CDR3 is CASKGVASGNTIYF. The CDR3 region has the DNA TGTGCCAGCAAAGGGGTTGCCTCTGGAAACACCATATATTTT.

The J gene is TRBJ2-2, the V gene TRBV7-2; no firm D call. This CDR3 comprises 15 residues. V lost 4 bases, J lost 0 bases, and 9 bases lay in between. Per the germline V gene, CDR1 is SGHTA and CDR2 is FQGNSA. The CDR3 is CASSSDLANTGELFF. DNA for the CDR3: TGTGCCAGCAGCTCTGACCTAGCGAACACCGGGGAGCTGTTTTTT.

Only a few counts were recorded for this clone. The same CDR3 can be traced to other DNA sequences in this sample. V gene TRBV4-1 combines with J gene TRBJ2-3; no clear D gene. The CDR3 runs to 12 residues. V was pared by 3 bases and J by 2 bases, with 3 bases between. Germline CDR1 MGHRA, CDR2 YSYEKL. The DNA of the CDR3 is TGCGCCAGCAGCCACAACACAGATACGCAGTATTTT. It is translated as CASSHNTDTQYF.

V and J are TRBV7-3 and TRBJ2-2, with 7 bases fitting TRBD2. The V gene end was trimmed by 5 bases and the J gene end by 0 bases; junction bases not matched to a gene: 6. Germline CDR1 reads SGHTA; CDR2 reads FQGTGA. CDR3 length equals 16 residues. The CDR3 DNA reads TGTGCCAGCAGCCCCCTAGCGGTGGCGAACACCGGGGAGCTGTTTTTT. This encodes CASSPLAVANTGELFF.